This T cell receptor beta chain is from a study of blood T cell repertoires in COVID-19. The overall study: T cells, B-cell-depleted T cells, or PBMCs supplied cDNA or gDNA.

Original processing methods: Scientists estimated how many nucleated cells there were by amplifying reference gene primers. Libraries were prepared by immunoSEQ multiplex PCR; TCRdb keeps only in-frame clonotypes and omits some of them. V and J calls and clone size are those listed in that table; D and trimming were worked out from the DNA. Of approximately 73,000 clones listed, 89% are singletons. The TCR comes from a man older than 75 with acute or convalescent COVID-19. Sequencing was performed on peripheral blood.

The CDR3 DNA reads TGTGCCAGCAGTGAAATCGTGTTAGCGGGAGGCCGGGGTACGCAGTATTTT. Encoded protein: CASSEIVLAGGRGTQYF. This sequence joins TRBV2 and TRBJ2-3, with 10 bases aligning to TRBD2. Germline CDR1 is SNHLY and CDR2 is FYNNEI. This CDR3 spans 17 amino acids. The junction had 13 bases not matched to a gene; V was cut back by 2 bases and J by 8 bases.